This T cell receptor beta chain derives from a study of CD8 T cells in Susac syndrome. The authors sequenced TCR beta from blood CD8+ and CD4+ T cells. The multiple sclerosis control cohort comprised treatment-naive individuals presenting with stable or active relapsing-remitting disease. While CD8+ and CD4+ T cells were isolated negatively, TEMRA cells were enriched by FACS. Trimming left V 5 bases short and J 4 bases short, with 14 bases between. The CDR3 is 14 residues long. RNA was extracted with the RNeasy kit, and a quantity of 0.5 to 1 ug was reverse transcribed using random hexamers. The immunoSEQ assay covered 54 Vbeta and 13 Jbeta segments for CDR3. TCRdb redid the calling of the immunoSEQ multiplex PCR reads with MiXCR, one entry per CDR3 protein. The data show hundreds of thousands of distinct CDR3 sequences, with around 83% seen just once and about 0.12% held by the top ten.

The chain recombines TRBV12-3 or TRBV12-4 with TRBJ1-1; possibly TRBD1 for D (5 bases). The TCR sequence derives from a human donor with multiple sclerosis. The sample consisted of CD8+ T cells from PBMCs. This CDR3 is CASSPRGLATEAFF. The CDR3 DNA follows: TGTGCCAGCAGTCCGAGGGGCCTAGCCACTGAAGCTTTCTTT.